These 25 T cell receptor beta chains were all obtained from the same sample, sequenced in a study of T cells in Graves' hyperthyroidism and ophthalmopathy. TCR beta CDR3 region amplification was performed from RNA transcripts. A set of HTBI primers served as the primers for a first-round RT-PCR of the TCR CDR3. TCRdb reprocessed the multiplex PCR reads via MiXCR and lists one record per CDR3 protein. The table records roughly 250,000 distinct CDR3 sequences, 16% of them present only once. Material for sequencing was blood. Receptor source: a woman aged 18 to 35 with Graves' ophthalmopathy.

Many counts were recorded for this clonotype. This rearrangement joins TRBV4-2 to TRBJ1-1; 7 bases map to TRBD1. The germline CDR1 and CDR2 sequences are LGHNA and YNFKEQ. The CDR3 is 15 amino acids. V lost 1 base, J lost 0 bases, and 2 bases stayed unmatched. This CDR3 is CASSQVDRLNTEAFF. The DNA for the CDR3 is TGTGCCAGCAGCCAAGTGGACAGGCTGAACACTGAAGCTTTCTTT.

This clonotype showed up many times. The chain employs TRBV6-2 or TRBV6-3 and TRBJ1-5; tentative D call: TRBD1 (5 bases). V was trimmed by 8 bases and J by 4 bases, leaving 21 bases between them. The CDR3 length is 16 residues. Germline V gene data show CDR1 as MNHEY and CDR2 as SVGEGT. The CDR3 DNA follows: TGTGCCAGCTCTCTAACCGCTGGGGGACGGAATCAGCCCCAGCATTTT. This gives the protein CASSLTAGGRNQPQHF.

This clonotype was detected ten times or more. The V gene is TRBV27, the J gene TRBJ2-7; D unclear. The CDR3 is 13 residues long. V was clipped by 3 bases and J by 2 bases, with 8 bases between them. CDR1 is MNHEY and CDR2 is SMNVEV in the germline V gene (reference sequence). CDR3 loop: CASSLAEPYEQYF. The DNA of the CDR3 is TGTGCCAGCAGTTTGGCTGAACCCTACGAGCAGTACTTC.

At least ten counts were recorded for this clonotype. V is TRBV11-2 and J is TRBJ2-7, with D perhaps TRBD1 (6 bases). The length of the CDR3 is 11 residues. V lost 8 bases, J lost 4 bases, and 9 bases lay in between. Looked up from germline, CDR1 is SGHAT and CDR2 is FQNNGV. In DNA form, the CDR3 reads TGTGCCAGCGGACAGATGTACGAGCAGTACTTC. Protein: CASGQMYEQYF.

This rearrangement joins TRBV2 to TRBJ2-7; 12 nucleotides match TRBD1. Germline V gene sequence: CDR1 SNHLY, CDR2 FYNNEI. The J segment lost 3 bases and the V segment lost 6 bases, leaving 3 bases of the junction unmatched. The CDR3 runs to 14 residues. The DNA for the CDR3 is TGTGCCAGCAGGGGACAGGGGGCGGACTACGAGCAGTACTTC. This sequence encodes CASRGQGADYEQYF.

This clonotype showed up many times. V usage is TRBV18 and J usage is TRBJ2-1; D is unresolved. This CDR3 is 13 amino acids long. Trimming took off 0 bases at V and 6 bases at J, with 6 bases between the two ends. Germline CDR1 is KGHSH and CDR2 is LQKENI. In DNA form, the CDR3 reads TGTGCCAGCTCACCACCGACATCCAATGAGCAGTTCTTC. Its protein is CASSPPTSNEQFF.

In this sample, this clonotype is medium-sized. The J gene is TRBJ1-1, the V gene TRBV10-3; 9 nucleotides align to TRBD1. This CDR3 is built from 15 residues. Germline assignment: CDR1 ENHRY and CDR2 SYGVKD. V trimming: 4 bases; J trimming: 5 bases; junction bases outside the gene matches: 8. The CDR3 sequence is CAISGEDRGTTEAFF. CDR3 coding DNA: TGTGCCATCAGTGGCGAGGACAGGGGAACAACTGAAGCTTTCTTT.

Many counts were recorded for this clonotype. This chain links TRBV18 with TRBJ1-5; D may be TRBD1 (6 bases). The V end was cut by 3 bases, the J end by 2 bases, with 8 bases between. In germline, CDR1 is KGHSH, CDR2 LQKENI. This CDR3 spans 14 amino acids. The CDR3 loop is CASSPSGGNQPQHF. In DNA, the CDR3 is TGTGCCAGCTCACCCTCAGGGGGCAATCAGCCCCAGCATTTT.

In its sample, this clonotype was seen many times. The V gene is TRBV3-1, the J gene TRBJ1-2; D remains ambiguous. Trimming removed 3 bases from V and 2 bases from J, with 10 bases in between. The germline V gene encodes CDR1 LGHDT and CDR2 YNNKEL (reference sequence). This CDR3 has 14 amino acids. This CDR3 reads CASSHAGRNYGYTF. The CDR3 coding sequence is TGTGCCAGCAGCCACGCAGGCCGGAACTATGGCTACACCTTC.

This clonotype was counted many times. The V call is TRBV28, the J call TRBJ1-1; D gene uncertain. This CDR3 comprises 14 residues. Deletions cut 4 bases from V and 0 bases from J, with 9 bases between. Germline V gene data show CDR1 as MDHEN and CDR2 as SYDVKM. The CDR3 DNA follows: TGTGCCAGCAGTTATCAGGAGTTGAACACTGAAGCTTTCTTT. Translating it yields CASSYQELNTEAFF.

This chain connects TRBV28 to TRBJ2-5, with 14 bases fitting TRBD2. Germline V gene sequence: CDR1 MDHEN, CDR2 SYDVKM. The CDR3 runs 16 residues. The V and J ends lost 6 bases and 4 bases, in that order; junction bases with no gene match: 7. The CDR3 coding sequence is TGTGCCAGCAGCCTAAGGGGACTAGCGGGAGTAGAGACCCAGTACTTC. This sequence encodes CASSLRGLAGVETQYF.

There are many counts of this clonotype. The chain couples TRBV20-1 to TRBJ1-1, with TRBD1 as a possible D gene (6 bases). The V and J ends lost 1 base and 1 base respectively, with 22 bases between them. The CDR3 consists of 18 residues. Germline CDR1 reads DFQATT; CDR2 reads SNEGSKA (reference sequence). The CDR3 DNA is TGCAGTGCTAGAGGAGGGTGGACAGTAGGTCGGTCGAACACTGAAGCTTTCTTT. Protein product: CSARGGWTVGRSNTEAFF.

There are a few counts of this clonotype. This rearrangement joins TRBV7-9 to TRBJ2-1, with 9 bases matching TRBD2. Germline CDR1 SEHNR, CDR2 FQNEAQ (reference sequence). The CDR3 runs 15 residues. J gave up 5 bases and V 7 bases, and 9 bases lay outside the gene matches. The CDR3 nucleotides read TGTGCCAGCAACCCCGGGACTAGCAGAGACAATGAGCAGTTCTTC. Translating it yields CASNPGTSRDNEQFF.

This clonotype occurred many times. The chain couples TRBV7-9 to TRBJ2-3; D not certain. V was clipped by 5 bases and J by 0 bases, with 9 bases between them. Germline loops: CDR1 SEHNR, CDR2 FQNEAQ (reference sequence). There are 14 residues in the CDR3. The CDR3 is CASSHSTSTDTQYF. DNA of the CDR3: TGTGCCAGCAGCCATTCTACTAGCACAGATACGCAGTATTTT.

With respect to this clonotype: This may stem from a read error, because a much larger clone lies one nucleotide away. The chain uses TRBV2 and TRBJ1-2; no clear D gene. This CDR3 comprises 13 residues. Germline V CDR1 and CDR2: SNHLY, FYNNEI. The CDR3 DNA follows: TGTACCAGCAGTGAAGAGGTAGGGAGTGGCTACACCTTC. The encoded protein is CTSSEEVGSGYTF.

J is TRBJ1-6 and V is TRBV19; D gene uncertain. Germline CDR1 reads LNHDA; CDR2 reads SQIVND (reference sequence). V lost 3 bases to trimming and J lost 5 bases, with 14 bases between them. CDR3 length equals 16 residues. CDR3 nucleotides: TGTGCCAGTAGTATGAGTTCCCTTGGAGATAATTCACCCCTCCACTTT. This codes for CASSMSSLGDNSPLHF.

This clonotype was seen repeatedly, ten times or more. CDR3 nucleotides: TGTGCCAGCAGTTTACCCGTTTCCGGGACAAGCGGAAACACCATATATTTT. It is translated as CASSLPVSGTSGNTIYF. The rearrangement joins TRBV12-3 or TRBV12-4 to TRBJ1-3; D is possibly TRBD1 (6 bases). The CDR3 extends over 17 amino acids. Trimming took off 2 bases at V and 4 bases at J, with 18 bases between the two ends.

J is TRBJ2-7 and V is TRBV19; 9 bases map to TRBD2. This CDR3 contains 15 residues. J gave up 4 bases and V 2 bases, and 6 bases lay outside the gene matches. Germline V gene lookup returns CDR1 LNHDA and CDR2 SQIVND (reference sequence). In nucleotides, the CDR3 is TGTGCCAGTAGTATATCCGGGACTAGCTCGTACGAGCAGTACTTC. It is translated as CASSISGTSSYEQYF.

This clonotype was observed at least ten times. The rearrangement uses TRBV29-1 and TRBJ2-7; D is tentatively TRBD1 or TRBD2 (6 bases each). Germline lookup yields CDR1 SQVTM and CDR2 ANQGSEA. V lost 3 bases and J lost 4, with 13 bases in between. This CDR3 contains 13 residues. CDR3 in amino acids: CSVEPGAMYEQYF. The CDR3 DNA sequence: TGCAGCGTTGAGCCGGGGGCGATGTACGAGCAGTACTTC.

The table lists this clonotype with many counts. This chain links TRBV30 with TRBJ1-5, with D perhaps TRBD1 (6 bases). Trimming pared 5 bases from V and 0 bases from J, leaving 11 bases between. The CDR3 is made up of 14 amino acids. Germline V gene data show CDR1 as GTSNPN and CDR2 as SVGIG (reference sequence). CDR3 nucleotides: TGTGCCTGGCAGGGGCAGACTAGCAATCAGCCCCAGCATTTT. Its protein product is CAWQGQTSNQPQHF.

This clonotype was detected many times. This chain uses TRBV20-1 with TRBJ2-2; a possible D gene is TRBD2 (5 bases). The CDR3 has 15 residues. The germline V gene encodes CDR1 DFQATT and CDR2 SNEGSKA (reference sequence). The germline V and J ends were trimmed by 0 bases and 1 base, with 9 bases remaining between them. The CDR3 reads CSARDQRGNTGELFF. The CDR3 nucleotides are TGCAGTGCTAGAGATCAACGGGGGAACACCGGGGAGCTGTTTTTT.

This clonotype has at least ten counts. The gene calls are TRBV20-1 and TRBJ1-1; tentative D call: TRBD1 (6 bases). From germline, CDR1 is DFQATT and CDR2 SNEGSKA (reference sequence). The CDR3 runs to 14 residues. The germline V and J ends were trimmed by 5 bases and 4 bases, with 17 bases remaining between them. CDR3 in amino acids: CSAADRSRFTEAFF. In DNA, the CDR3 is TGCAGTGCTGCCGACAGGTCTCGTTTCACTGAAGCTTTCTTT.

This clonotype was seen a handful of times. The chain joins TRBV19 to TRBJ2-1; 14 bases are shared with TRBD2. Germline values: CDR1 LNHDA, CDR2 SQIVND (reference sequence). Trimming at V came to 3 bases and at J to 9 bases, leaving 1 base not matched to a gene. This CDR3 comprises 14 residues. The CDR3 protein is CASSMGLAGAEQFF. CDR3 coding DNA: TGTGCCAGTAGTATGGGACTAGCGGGGGCTGAGCAGTTCTTC.

This clonotype was counted ten times or more. The V and J genes are TRBV4-1 and TRBJ2-7; no firm D call. V gave up 1 base and J gave up 6 bases, with 10 bases separating them. The CDR3 sequence is 13 residues long. Per germline, CDR1 MGHRA and CDR2 YSYEKL. Here the CDR3 reads CASSQAQRTEQYF. The CDR3 nucleotides read TGCGCCAGCAGCCAAGCCCAAAGGACCGAGCAGTACTTC.

This clonotype appeared many times. The chain links TRBV19 to TRBJ1-1; TRBD1 is a possible D gene (5 bases). This CDR3 contains 13 residues. The ends were cut back, 4 bases at V and 4 bases at J, with 10 bases in the middle. Germline CDR1 reads LNHDA; CDR2 reads SQIVND (reference sequence). The DNA for the CDR3 is TGTGCCAGTAGTAAAGCAGGGAGCACTGAAGCTTTCTTT. Translating gives CASSKAGSTEAFF.